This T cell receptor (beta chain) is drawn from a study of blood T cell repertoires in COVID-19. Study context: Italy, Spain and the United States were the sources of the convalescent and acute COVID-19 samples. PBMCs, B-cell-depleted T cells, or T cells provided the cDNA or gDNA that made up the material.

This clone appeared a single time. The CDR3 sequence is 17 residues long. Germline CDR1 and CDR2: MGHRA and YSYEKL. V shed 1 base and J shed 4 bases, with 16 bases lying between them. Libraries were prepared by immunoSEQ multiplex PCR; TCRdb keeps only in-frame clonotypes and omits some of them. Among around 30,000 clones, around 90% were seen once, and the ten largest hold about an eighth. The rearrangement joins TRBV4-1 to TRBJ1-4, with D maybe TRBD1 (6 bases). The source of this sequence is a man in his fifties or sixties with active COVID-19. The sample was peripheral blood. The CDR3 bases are TGCGCCAGCAGCCAAGGCGTCCAGGGGAGCGGTAATGAAAAACTGTTTTTT. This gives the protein CASSQGVQGSGNEKLFF.